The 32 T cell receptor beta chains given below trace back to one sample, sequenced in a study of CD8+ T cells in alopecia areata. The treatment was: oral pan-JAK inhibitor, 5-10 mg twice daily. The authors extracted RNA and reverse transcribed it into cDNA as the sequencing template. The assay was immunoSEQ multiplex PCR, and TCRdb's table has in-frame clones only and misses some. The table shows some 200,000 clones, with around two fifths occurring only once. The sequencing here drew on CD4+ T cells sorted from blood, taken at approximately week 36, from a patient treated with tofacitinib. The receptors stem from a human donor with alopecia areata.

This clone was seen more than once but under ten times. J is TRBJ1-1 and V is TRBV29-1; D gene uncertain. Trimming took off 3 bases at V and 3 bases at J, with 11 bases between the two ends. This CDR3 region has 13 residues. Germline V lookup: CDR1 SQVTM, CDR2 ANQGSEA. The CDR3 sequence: CSVDTWRHTEAFF. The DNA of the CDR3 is TGCAGCGTTGACACTTGGCGGCACACTGAAGCTTTCTTT. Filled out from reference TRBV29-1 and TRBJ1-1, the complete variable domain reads SAVISQKPSRDICQRGTSLTIQCQVDSQVTMMFWYRQQPGQSLTLIATANQGSEATYESGFVIDKFPISRPNLTFSTLTVSNMSPEDSSIYLCSVDTWRHTEAFFGQGTRLTVV.

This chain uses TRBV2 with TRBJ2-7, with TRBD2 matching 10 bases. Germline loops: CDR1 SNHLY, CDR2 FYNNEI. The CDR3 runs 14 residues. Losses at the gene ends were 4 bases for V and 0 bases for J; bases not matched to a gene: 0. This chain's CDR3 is CASSASGGSYEQYF. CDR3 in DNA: TGTGCCAGCAGTGCTAGCGGGGGCTCCTACGAGCAGTACTTC.

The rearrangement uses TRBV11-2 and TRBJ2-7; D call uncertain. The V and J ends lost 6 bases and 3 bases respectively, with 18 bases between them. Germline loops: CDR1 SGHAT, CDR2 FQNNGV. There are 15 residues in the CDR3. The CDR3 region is CASSLSPALHYEQYF. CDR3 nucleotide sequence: TGTGCCAGCAGTCTATCACCGGCGCTACACTACGAGCAGTACTTC.

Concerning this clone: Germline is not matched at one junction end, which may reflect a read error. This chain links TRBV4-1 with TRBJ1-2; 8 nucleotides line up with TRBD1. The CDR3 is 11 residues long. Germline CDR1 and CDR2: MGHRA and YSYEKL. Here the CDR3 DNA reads TGCGCCAGCAGCCCTGGACAGGGTTTGCTCTTC. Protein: CASSPGQGLLF.

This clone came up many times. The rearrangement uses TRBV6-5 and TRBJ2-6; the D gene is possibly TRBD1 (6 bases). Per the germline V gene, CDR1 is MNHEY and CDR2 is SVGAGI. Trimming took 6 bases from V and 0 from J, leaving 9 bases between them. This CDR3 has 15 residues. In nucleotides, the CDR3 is TGTGCCAGCAGGACAGGCTTCTCTGGGGCCAACGTCCTGACTTTC. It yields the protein CASRTGFSGANVLTF.

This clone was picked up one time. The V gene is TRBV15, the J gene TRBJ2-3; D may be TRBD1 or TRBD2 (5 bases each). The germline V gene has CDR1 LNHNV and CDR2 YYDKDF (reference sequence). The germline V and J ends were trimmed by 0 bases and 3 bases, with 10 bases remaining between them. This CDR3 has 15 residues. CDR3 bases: TGTGCCACCAGCAGAGACGGGGCCCAAACAGATACGCAGTATTTT. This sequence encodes CATSRDGAQTDTQYF.

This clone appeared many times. In DNA, the CDR3 is TGTGCCAGTGTAAGGTACGGTTACAATGAGCAGTTCTTC. Its translation: CASVRYGYNEQFF. This chain joins TRBV19 and TRBJ2-1; no clear D. Germline V gives CDR1 LNHDA, CDR2 SQIVND (reference sequence). The CDR3 runs to 13 residues. V was cut by 8 bases and J by 4 bases, with 12 bases left in between.

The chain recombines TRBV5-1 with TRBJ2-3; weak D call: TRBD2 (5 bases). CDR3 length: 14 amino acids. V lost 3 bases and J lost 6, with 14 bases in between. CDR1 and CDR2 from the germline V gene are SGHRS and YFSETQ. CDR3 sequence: CASSSSGLGDTQYF. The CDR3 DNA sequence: TGCGCCAGCAGCTCGAGCGGATTAGGCGATACGCAGTATTTT.

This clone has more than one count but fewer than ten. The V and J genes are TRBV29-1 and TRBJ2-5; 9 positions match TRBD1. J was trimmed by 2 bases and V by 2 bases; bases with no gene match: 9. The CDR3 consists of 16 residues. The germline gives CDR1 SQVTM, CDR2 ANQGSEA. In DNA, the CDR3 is TGCAGCGTTGAAAGGTTGGGGACAGGGAGGCAAGAGACCCAGTACTTC. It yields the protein CSVERLGTGRQETQYF.

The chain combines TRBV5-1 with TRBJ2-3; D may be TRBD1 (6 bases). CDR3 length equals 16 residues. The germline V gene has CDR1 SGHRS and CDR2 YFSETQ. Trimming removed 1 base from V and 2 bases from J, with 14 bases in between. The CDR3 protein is CASSLPLTGTTDTQYF. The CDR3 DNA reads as TGCGCCAGCAGCTTGCCGCTTACAGGGACCACAGATACGCAGTATTTT.

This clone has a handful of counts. CDR3 nucleotides: TGTCACTCAAGCCCTGGCCCCCCGTTTGCTTTCTTT. Translation gives CHSSPGPPFAFF. The chain carries TRBV6-5 and TRBJ1-1; D is ambiguous. Germline CDR1 reads MNHEY; CDR2 reads SVGAGI. This CDR3 contains 12 residues.

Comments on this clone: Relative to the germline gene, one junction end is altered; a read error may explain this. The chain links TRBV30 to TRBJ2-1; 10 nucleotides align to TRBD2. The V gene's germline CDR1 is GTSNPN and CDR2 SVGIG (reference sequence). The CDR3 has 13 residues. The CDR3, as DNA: TGTGCCTGGACCGGGACTAGCGCCGGCCGACGAATCTTC. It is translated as CAWTGTSAGRRIF.

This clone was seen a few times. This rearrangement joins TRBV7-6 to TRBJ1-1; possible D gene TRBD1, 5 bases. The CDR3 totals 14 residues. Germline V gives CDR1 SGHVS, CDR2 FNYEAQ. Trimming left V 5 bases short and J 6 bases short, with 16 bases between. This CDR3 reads CASSRQGVGAEAFF. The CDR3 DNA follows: TGTGCCAGCAGCCGCCAGGGAGTGGGCGCTGAAGCTTTCTTT.

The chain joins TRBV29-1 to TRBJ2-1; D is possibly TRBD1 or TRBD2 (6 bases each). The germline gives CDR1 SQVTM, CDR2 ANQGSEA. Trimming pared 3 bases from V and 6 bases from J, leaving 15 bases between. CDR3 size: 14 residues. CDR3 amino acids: CSVEGRNRVNEQFF. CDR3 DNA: TGCAGCGTTGAGGGGAGGAACAGGGTCAATGAGCAGTTCTTC.

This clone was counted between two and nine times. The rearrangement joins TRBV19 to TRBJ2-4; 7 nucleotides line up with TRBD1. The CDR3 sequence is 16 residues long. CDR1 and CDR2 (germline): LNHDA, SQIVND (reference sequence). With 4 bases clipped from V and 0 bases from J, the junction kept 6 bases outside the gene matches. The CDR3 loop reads CASSRGQAIAKNIQYF. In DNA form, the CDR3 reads TGTGCCAGTAGTAGAGGACAGGCAATAGCCAAAAACATTCAGTACTTC.

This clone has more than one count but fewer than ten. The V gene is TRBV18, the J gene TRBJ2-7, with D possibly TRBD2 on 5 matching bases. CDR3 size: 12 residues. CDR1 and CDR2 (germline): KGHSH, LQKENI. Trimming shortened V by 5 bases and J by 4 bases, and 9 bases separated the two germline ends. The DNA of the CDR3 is TGTGCCAGCTCAAAGGGAGTGTACGAGCAGTACTTC. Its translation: CASSKGVYEQYF.

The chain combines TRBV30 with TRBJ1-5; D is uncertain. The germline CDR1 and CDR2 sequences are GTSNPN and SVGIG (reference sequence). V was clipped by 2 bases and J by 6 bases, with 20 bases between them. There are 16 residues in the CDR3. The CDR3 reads CAWSTAGPRTLQPQHF. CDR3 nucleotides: TGTGCCTGGAGTACAGCCGGGCCTAGAACCCTTCAGCCCCAGCATTTT. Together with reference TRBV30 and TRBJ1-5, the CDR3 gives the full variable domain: SQTIHQWPATLVQPVGSPLSLECTVEGTSNPNLYWYRQAAGRGLQLLFYSVGIGQISSEVPQNLSASRPQDRQFILSSKKLLLSDSGFYLCAWSTAGPRTLQPQHFGDGTRLSIL.

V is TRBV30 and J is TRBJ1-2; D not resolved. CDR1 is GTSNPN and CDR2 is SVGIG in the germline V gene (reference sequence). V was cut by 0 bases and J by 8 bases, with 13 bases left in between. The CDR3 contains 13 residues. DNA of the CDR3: TGTGCCTGGAGTGTGCAGCCAAACTTGGGCTACACCTTC. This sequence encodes CAWSVQPNLGYTF. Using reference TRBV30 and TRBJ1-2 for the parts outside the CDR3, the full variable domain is SQTIHQWPATLVQPVGSPLSLECTVEGTSNPNLYWYRQAAGRGLQLLFYSVGIGQISSEVPQNLSASRPQDRQFILSSKKLLLSDSGFYLCAWSVQPNLGYTFGSGTRLTVV.

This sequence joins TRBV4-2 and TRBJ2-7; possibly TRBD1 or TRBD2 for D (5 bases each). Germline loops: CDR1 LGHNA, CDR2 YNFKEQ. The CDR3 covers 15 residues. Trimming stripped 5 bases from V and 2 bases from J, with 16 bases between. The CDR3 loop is CASSSHRDLTYEQYF. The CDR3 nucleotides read TGTGCCAGCAGCTCCCATCGGGACCTGACCTACGAGCAGTACTTC.

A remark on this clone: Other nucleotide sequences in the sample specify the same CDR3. As DNA, the CDR3 is TGCGCCAGCAGCCTCACCGGGACTAGCGGGACCGGGGAGCTGTTTTTT. Its translation is CASSLTGTSGTGELFF. The rearrangement joins TRBV5-1 to TRBJ2-2; 12 bases map to TRBD2. This CDR3 is built from 16 residues. Germline values: CDR1 SGHRS, CDR2 YFSETQ. Trimming took 4 bases from V and 5 from J; bases not matched to a gene: 6.

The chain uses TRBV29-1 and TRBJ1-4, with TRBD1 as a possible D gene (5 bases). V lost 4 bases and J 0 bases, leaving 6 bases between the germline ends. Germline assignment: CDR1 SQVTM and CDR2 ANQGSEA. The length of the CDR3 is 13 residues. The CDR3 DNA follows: TGCAGCGTTGTAGGGGCAACTAATGAAAAACTGTTTTTT. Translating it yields CSVVGATNEKLFF.

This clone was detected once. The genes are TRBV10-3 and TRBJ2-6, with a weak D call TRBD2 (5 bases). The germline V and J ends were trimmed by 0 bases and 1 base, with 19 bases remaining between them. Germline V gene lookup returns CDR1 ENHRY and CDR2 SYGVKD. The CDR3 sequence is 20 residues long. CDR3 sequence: CAISESIVGLKGSGANVLTF. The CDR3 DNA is TGTGCCATCAGTGAGTCGATAGTTGGACTGAAGGGATCTGGGGCCAACGTCCTGACTTTC.

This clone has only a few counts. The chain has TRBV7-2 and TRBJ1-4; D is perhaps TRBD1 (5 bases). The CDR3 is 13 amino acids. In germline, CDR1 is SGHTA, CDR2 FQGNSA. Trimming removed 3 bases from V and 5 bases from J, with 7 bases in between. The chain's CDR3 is CASSLRQNEKLFF. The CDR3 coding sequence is TGTGCCAGCAGCTTGAGACAGAATGAAAAACTGTTTTTT.

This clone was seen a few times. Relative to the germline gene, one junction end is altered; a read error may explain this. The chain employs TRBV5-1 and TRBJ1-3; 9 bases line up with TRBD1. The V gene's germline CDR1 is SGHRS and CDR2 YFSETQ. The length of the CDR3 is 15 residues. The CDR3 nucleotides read TGCGCCAGCAGTTTGGGACAGGGAGGTGGAAACACCATATATTTT. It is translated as CASSLGQGGGNTIYF. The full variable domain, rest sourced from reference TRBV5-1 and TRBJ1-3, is KAGVTQTPRYLIKTRGQQVTLSCSPISGHRSVSWYQQTPGQGLQFLFEYFSETQRNKGNFPGRFSGRQFSNSRSEMNVSTLELGDSALYLCASSLGQGGGNTIYFGEGSWLTVV.

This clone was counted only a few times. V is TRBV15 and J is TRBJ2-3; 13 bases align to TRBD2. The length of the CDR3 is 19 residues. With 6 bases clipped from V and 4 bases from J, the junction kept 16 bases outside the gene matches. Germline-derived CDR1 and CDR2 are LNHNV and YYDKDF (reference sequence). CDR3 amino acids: CATSGRLAGGAIAPDTQYF. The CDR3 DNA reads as TGTGCCACCAGTGGAAGACTAGCGGGAGGCGCTATAGCACCAGATACGCAGTATTTT.

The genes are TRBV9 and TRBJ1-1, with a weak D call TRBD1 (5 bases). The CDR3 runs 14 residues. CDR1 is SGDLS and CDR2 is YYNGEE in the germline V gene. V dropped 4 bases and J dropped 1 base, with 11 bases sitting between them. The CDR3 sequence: CASSRLTGNTEAFF. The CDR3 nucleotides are TGTGCCAGCAGCCGTCTCACAGGGAACACTGAAGCTTTCTTT. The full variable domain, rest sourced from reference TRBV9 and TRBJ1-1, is DSGVTQTPKHLITATGQRVTLRCSPRSGDLSVYWYQQSLDQGLQFLIQYYNGEERAKGNILERFSAQQFPDLHSELNLSSLELGDSALYFCASSRLTGNTEAFFGQGTRLTVV.

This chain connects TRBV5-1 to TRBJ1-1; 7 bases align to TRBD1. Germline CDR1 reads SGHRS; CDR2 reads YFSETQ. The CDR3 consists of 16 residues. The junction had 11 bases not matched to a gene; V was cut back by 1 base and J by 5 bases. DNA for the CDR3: TGCGCCAGCAGCTTGAGCTCCGGCAGGGGGGCGACTGAAGCTTTCTTT. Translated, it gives CASSLSSGRGATEAFF.

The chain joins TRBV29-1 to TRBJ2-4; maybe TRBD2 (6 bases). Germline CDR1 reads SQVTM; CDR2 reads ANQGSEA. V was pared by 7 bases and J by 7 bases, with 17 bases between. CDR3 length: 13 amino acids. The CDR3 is CSAGGRGMNIQYF. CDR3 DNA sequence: TGCAGCGCTGGAGGGAGAGGGATGAACATTCAGTACTTC.

CDR3: CASSVGGQNTEAFF. The CDR3 DNA follows: TGTGCCAGCAGCGTGGGGGGACAGAACACTGAAGCTTTCTTT. The V gene is TRBV9, the J gene TRBJ1-1; tentatively, D is TRBD1 (6 bases). The CDR3 has 14 amino acids. CDR1 and CDR2 from the germline V gene are SGDLS and YYNGEE. V shed 2 bases and J shed 1 base, with 9 bases lying between them. The variable domain in full, with the rest retrieved from reference TRBV9 and TRBJ1-1, is DSGVTQTPKHLITATGQRVTLRCSPRSGDLSVYWYQQSLDQGLQFLIQYYNGEERAKGNILERFSAQQFPDLHSELNLSSLELGDSALYFCASSVGGQNTEAFFGQGTRLTVV.

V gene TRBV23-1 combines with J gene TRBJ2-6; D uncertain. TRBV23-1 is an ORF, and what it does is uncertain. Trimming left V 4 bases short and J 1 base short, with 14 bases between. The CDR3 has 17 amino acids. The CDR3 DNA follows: TGCGCCAGCAGTCGCGGTGTGGTGAAGTCTGGGGCCAACGTCCTGACTTTC. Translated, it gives CASSRGVVKSGANVLTF.

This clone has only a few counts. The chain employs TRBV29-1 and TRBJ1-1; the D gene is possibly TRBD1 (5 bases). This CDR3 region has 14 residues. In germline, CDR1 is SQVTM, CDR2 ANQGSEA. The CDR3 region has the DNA TGCGCTGTTGAGGTTAAGGAGGGGTACACTGAAGCTTTCTTT. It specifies CAVEVKEGYTEAFF.

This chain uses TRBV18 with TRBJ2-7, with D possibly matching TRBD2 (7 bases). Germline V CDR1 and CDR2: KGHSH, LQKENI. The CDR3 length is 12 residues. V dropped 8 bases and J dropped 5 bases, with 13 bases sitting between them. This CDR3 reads CASTKGGDEQYF. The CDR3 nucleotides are TGTGCCAGCACCAAAGGGGGGGACGAGCAGTACTTC.